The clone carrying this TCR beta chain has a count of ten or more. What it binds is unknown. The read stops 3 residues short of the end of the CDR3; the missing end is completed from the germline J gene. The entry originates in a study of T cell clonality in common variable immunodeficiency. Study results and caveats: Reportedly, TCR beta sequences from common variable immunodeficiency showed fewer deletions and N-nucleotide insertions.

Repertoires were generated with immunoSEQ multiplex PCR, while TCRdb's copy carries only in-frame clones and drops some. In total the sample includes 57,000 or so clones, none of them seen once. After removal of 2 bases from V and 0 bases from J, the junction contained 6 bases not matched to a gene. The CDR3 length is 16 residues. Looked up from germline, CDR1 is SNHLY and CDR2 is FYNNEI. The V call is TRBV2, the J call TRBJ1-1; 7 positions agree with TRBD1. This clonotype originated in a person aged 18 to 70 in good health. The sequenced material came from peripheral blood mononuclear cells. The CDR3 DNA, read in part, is TGTGCCAGCAGTGAATCAGTAACAGGGGTGAACACTGAA. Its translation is CASSESVTGVNTE. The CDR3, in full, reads CASSESVTGVNTEAFF. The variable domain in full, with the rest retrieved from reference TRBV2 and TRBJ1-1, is EPEVTQTPSHQVTQMGQEVILRCVPISNHLYFYWYRQILGQKVEFLVSFYNNEISEKSEIFDDQFSVERPDGSNFTLKIRSTKLEDSAMYFCASSESVTGVNTEAFFGQGTRLTVV.